This TCR beta chain appears in the sequencing data of a study of blood T cell repertoires in COVID-19. V was shortened by 3 bases and J by 0 bases, with 8 bases between the two germline ends. This CDR3 has 15 residues. Germline CDR1 reads MNHEY; CDR2 reads SMNVEV (reference sequence). Per the original data handling: Amplified reference gene primers provided the basis for estimating nucleated cell counts. Measured with immunoSEQ multiplex PCR; TCRdb has only the in-frame clones, and not every one. V and J calls and clone size follow that table, whereas D and trimming were derived from the DNA. This table holds some 60,000 clones, 85% to 90% found once.

The sequencing input was peripheral blood. The receptor comes from a man aged 65 to 79 with acute or convalescent COVID-19. The rearrangement links TRBV27 to TRBJ2-2, with D tentatively TRBD1 (6 bases). CDR3 in DNA: TGTGCCAGCAGTTTCGGGACAACGAACACCGGGGAGCTGTTTTTT. Encoded protein: CASSFGTTNTGELFF.